The 8 T cell receptor beta chains below come from one sample, sequenced in a study of cytomegalovirus exposure and HLA in healthy donors (dated by TCRdb to 2016 to 2017). Receptors were amplified or captured by the immunoSEQ multiplex PCR assay. The immuneACCESS repertoire file appears here via TCRdb, limited to in-frame rearrangements. These files lack a portion of the clones; in checked studies, under half of the deficit traces to unresolved V genes, and the cause of the others is not known. In all, the sample holds about 330,000 clones, and about nine tenths of those were seen once. About 0.8% of the sample is in the top ten clones. The sequenced material came from PBMCs. The source is a woman in her late teens or twenties in good health and CMV-seronegative.

The rearrangement joins TRBV5-8 to TRBJ2-3; 14 nucleotides agree with TRBD2. Trimming at V came to 1 base and at J to 7 bases, leaving 5 bases not matched to a gene. Looked up from germline, CDR1 is SGHTS and CDR2 is YDEGEE. This CDR3 comprises 16 residues. The chain's CDR3 is CASSLLGLAGDHTQYF. CDR3 coding DNA: TGTGCCAGCAGCTTGCTGGGACTAGCGGGAGATCATACGCAGTATTTT.

The rearrangement uses TRBV4-3 and TRBJ2-7; 12 nucleotides line up with TRBD1. Germline assignment: CDR1 LGHNA and CDR2 YSLEER. Germline trimming cut 3 bases from V and 5 bases from J; bases unmatched to any gene: 11. This CDR3 is 17 amino acids long. The CDR3 loop reads CASSQTLGGTGGHEQYF. The CDR3, as DNA: TGCGCCAGCAGCCAGACCCTGGGGGGGACAGGGGGCCACGAGCAGTACTTC.

The genes are TRBV5-4 and TRBJ2-7, with TRBD2 matching 9 bases. This CDR3 region has 15 residues. V trimming: 0 bases; J trimming: 2 bases; junction bases outside the gene matches: 3. The germline CDR1 and CDR2 sequences are SGHNT and YYREEE (reference sequence). The DNA for the CDR3 is TGTGCCAGCAGCTTGGGGCTAGCGGGAACCTACGAGCAGTACTTC. It encodes CASSLGLAGTYEQYF.

This clone has more than one count but fewer than ten. The gene calls are TRBV27 and TRBJ1-5; D is undetermined. This CDR3 has 14 residues. Germline CDR1 reads MNHEY; CDR2 reads SMNVEV (reference sequence). Trimming took off 0 bases at V and 5 bases at J, with 8 bases between the two ends. CDR3 DNA sequence: TGTGCCAGCAGTTTATCAAGAGGGCATCAGCCCCAGCATTTT. As protein: CASSLSRGHQPQHF.

The rearrangement uses TRBV14 and TRBJ1-2; no reliable D call. The germline CDR1 and CDR2 sequences are SGHDN and FVKESK. Between the trimmed V and J ends, which lost 3 bases and 2 bases, there was a span of 10 bases. The CDR3 length is 14 residues. As DNA, the CDR3 is TGTGCCAGCAGCCAGGGAGTCTCCAACTATGGCTACACCTTC. It translates to CASSQGVSNYGYTF.

The chain couples TRBV27 to TRBJ1-5; TRBD1 matches 7 bases. Trimming took 6 bases from V and 2 from J; bases not matched to a gene: 19. This CDR3 comprises 19 residues. Germline loops: CDR1 MNHEY, CDR2 SMNVEV (reference sequence). The CDR3 nucleotides are TGTGCCAGCAGACCTCTTATTGGATCGGGACAGTTCCGCAATCAGCCCCAGCATTTT. As protein: CASRPLIGSGQFRNQPQHF.

This clone appeared a single time. The chain employs TRBV5-3 and TRBJ2-5, with no clear D. TRBV5-3 is an ORF, and what it does is uncertain. V dropped 4 bases and J dropped 9 bases, with 7 bases sitting between them. The CDR3 extends over 10 amino acids. The CDR3 bases are TGTGCCAGAAGCCAGTTGGCCCAGTACTTC. Protein sequence: CARSQLAQYF.

The chain combines TRBV7-2 with TRBJ2-7; TRBD1 agrees at 9 bases. V lost 5 bases to trimming and J lost 2 bases; unmatched junction nucleotides: 7. CDR1 and CDR2 from the germline V gene are SGHTA and FQGNSA. This CDR3 comprises 15 residues. Here the CDR3 DNA reads TGTGCCAGCAGCGAAGGGTGGACAGGGGCCTACGAGCAGTACTTC. Encoded protein: CASSEGWTGAYEQYF.